Listed below are T cell receptor beta chains from one sample, sequenced in a study of T-cell memory formation after mild COVID-19. Each CDR3 protein gets one entry after TCRdb re-called the 5' RACE reads with MiXCR. There are about 270,000 distinct CDR3 sequences in the sample; 15% to 20% occur only once, and less than 30% lies in the top ten. Sequenced material: PBMCs or a T cell subset sorted from them (not recorded which). Receptors were obtained from a man younger than 35 who had mild COVID-19 (a few samples of this study predate the infection). Cell type and time point are not known. CDR3s include the opening cysteine and the closing phenylalanine or tryptophan. A D gene is named only where the DNA matches it firmly. Clone size, where shown, is once, few, many, or a class for clones that have expanded.

size: few
J: TRBJ2-2
D: NA
V: TRBV30
CDR3: CAWNNRNTGELFF
DNA: TGTGCCTGGAATAACAGGAACACCGGGGAGCTGTTTTTT

size: NA
J: TRBJ1-2
D: TRBD1
V: TRBV5-1
CDR3: CASSLAQGASGYTF
DNA: TGCGCCAGCAGCTTGGCCCAGGGGGCGAGTGGCTACACCTTC

size: few
J: TRBJ2-1
D: NA
V: TRBV20-1
CDR3: CSARDHTRLNEQFF
DNA: TGCAGTGCTAGAGATCATACTAGACTCAATGAGCAGTTCTTC

size: NA
J: TRBJ1-2
D: NA
V: TRBV27
CDR3: CASSLSMGRFSYTF
DNA: TGTGCCAGCAGTTTATCGATGGGGCGTTTTAGCTACACCTTC

size: few
J: TRBJ2-7
D: NA
V: TRBV6-6
CDR3: CASTKGGGDEQYF
DNA: TGTGCCAGCACCAAGGGAGGGGGGGACGAGCAGTACTTC

size: few
J: TRBJ2-1
D: NA
V: TRBV15
CDR3: CATSRAILTSGTHNEQFF
DNA: TGTGCCACCAGCAGAGCTATACTCACTTCGGGAACTCACAATGAGCAGTTCTTC

size: few
J: TRBJ2-5
D: NA
V: TRBV6-1
CDR3: CASSLPGFWDSETQYF
DNA: TGTGCCAGCAGCCTGCCGGGTTTCTGGGACTCGGAGACCCAGTACTTC

size: few
J: TRBJ2-2
D: NA
V: TRBV6-6
CDR3: CASRTPGELFF
DNA: TGTGCCAGCAGAACCCCCGGGGAGCTGTTTTTT

size: NA
J: TRBJ2-4
D: NA
V: TRBV7-9
CDR3: CASSPSLILDRRGNIQYF
DNA: TGTGCCAGCAGCCCATCGCTTATCCTAGACAGGCGGGGAAACATTCAGTACTTC

size: NA
J: TRBJ2-3
D: TRBD2
V: TRBV5-1
CDR3: CASSLEGLAADTQYF
DNA: TGCGCCAGCAGCTTGGAAGGACTAGCCGCAGATACGCAGTATTTT

size: NA
J: TRBJ1-6
D: NA
V: TRBV7-2
CDR3: CASSIQGGDSPLHF
DNA: TGTGCCAGCAGCATACAAGGGGGGGATTCACCCCTCCACTTT

size: NA
J: TRBJ2-2
D: TRBD1
V: TRBV6-2/TRBV6-3
CDR3: CASSYSGTGAYTGELFF
DNA: TGTGCCAGCAGTTACTCCGGAACAGGGGCCTACACCGGGGAGCTGTTTTTT

size: few
J: TRBJ2-7
D: NA
V: TRBV29-1
CDR3: CSVESGTYEQYF
DNA: TGCAGCGTTGAATCCGGAACCTACGAGCAGTACTTC

size: many
J: TRBJ2-3
D: TRBD2
V: TRBV2
CDR3: CASRPSGDTSTDTQYF
DNA: TGTGCCAGCAGGCCTAGCGGGGATACTAGCACAGATACGCAGTATTTT

size: once
J: TRBJ1-1
D: NA
V: TRBV5-8
CDR3: CASSVQRGTEAFF
DNA: TGTGCCAGCAGCGTTCAACGGGGGACTGAAGCTTTCTTT

size: NA
J: TRBJ2-7
D: NA
V: TRBV6-5
CDR3: CASSNPDSEQYF
DNA: TGTGCCAGCAGTAACCCCGACAGCGAGCAGTACTTC

size: NA
J: TRBJ2-3
D: TRBD1
V: TRBV10-3
CDR3: CATGDREFTDTQYF
DNA: TGTGCCACCGGGGACAGGGAGTTTACAGATACGCAGTATTTT

size: NA
J: TRBJ2-1
D: NA
V: TRBV9
CDR3: CASSVGLGVSYNEQFF
DNA: TGTGCCAGCAGCGTAGGTTTAGGAGTCTCCTACAATGAGCAGTTCTTC

size: many
J: TRBJ2-3
D: NA
V: TRBV29-1
CDR3: CSVDRTLTDTQYF
DNA: TGCAGCGTTGACAGGACCCTGACAGATACGCAGTATTTT

size: NA
J: TRBJ1-1
D: NA
V: TRBV6-5
CDR3: CASSYRLNTEAFF
DNA: TGTGCCAGCAGTTACAGATTGAACACTGAAGCTTTCTTT